The entry that follows covers one T cell receptor beta chain sequence. What this receptor recognizes is not known. This entry comes from a study of CXCR3-negative and CXCR3-positive naive CD8 T cells (dated by TCRdb to between 2018 and 2020). For the study in its entirety: Some 130 million TRB reads were obtained in total, roughly 1.5 +/- 0.3 million reads per library. Data from about 10 donors, pooled across two independent experiments, went into the diversity and physicochemical repertoire analyses. Naive subsets from about 5 donors and memory cells from 3 donors were included in the TRBV-TRBJ cluster analysis. Results and caveats for the whole study, not just this receptor: Because surface CD5, which has been linked to self-reactivity in mice, was comparable between naive subsets, TCR interaction strength was also inferred from TRB CDR3 physicochemical properties. Freshly isolated PBMCs were used for most assays because CXCR3 expression went down partially after cryopreservation. Comparably high repertoire diversity was found in both naive subsets, whereas much lower repertoire diversity was found in memory CD8+ T cells. Within the same donor, TRBV-TRBJ usage looked similar between naive CXCR3-negative and CXCR3-positive cells, but memory cells had distinct patterns.

For sequencing, a NextSeq 550 was employed. The Human TCR Profiling Kit (MiLaboratory) was used to prepare UMI-labeled 5' RACE TRB cDNA libraries. cDNA synthesis used the entire amount of extracted RNA, and PCR amplification then used the entire amount of cDNA produced. The libraries were made side by side, with each library going through the same number of PCR cycles. The source study handled its data this way. About 57,000 +/- 9,900 unique UMI-labeled TRB cDNA molecules per library were extracted with MIGEC and MiXCR, with at least two reads per UMI required. An average of roughly 40,000 +/- 10,000 functional in-frame TRB CDR3 nucleotide clonotypes without stop codons was found per library. After downsampling to 5000 UMI-labeled TRB molecules per sample, diversity metrics such as normalized Shannon-Wiener and Chao1 were calculated in VDJtools. VDJtools was used to calculate clonotype-size-weighted physicochemical properties of the central five CDR3 residues, namely interaction energy, strength, volume and Kidera factor 4. The reads, reprocessed by TCRdb, yield one row per CDR3 protein sequence and no DNA. The V and J calls and clone size come from TCRdb's table, not from the authors' own analysis. The data table for this sample lists under 55,000 distinct CDR3 sequences. The biggest ten clones account for roughly 10% of the sample.

Based on the germline V gene, the CDR1 and CDR2 sequences are SGHAT and FQNNGV. From the cysteine up to the phenylalanine, the CDR3 has a length of 14 residues. No DNA sequence was recorded. For every CD8+ T cell subset, 300,000 cells were flow-sorted straight into RLT lysis buffer, and each subset was sorted in triplicate. Peripheral blood mononuclear cells were isolated from buffy coats by standard density gradient centrifugation. Total RNA was extracted from sorted cells using an RNeasy Mini Kit. The chain joins TRBV11-2 to TRBJ2-5. The sample was memory CD8+ T cells from blood. The cell subset or site label on this specimen signifies: conventional CD8+ memory T cells (TMEM), sorted as controls. The clonotype was recovered from a human donor in good health. Some clones in this sample may be carry-over from other donors' samples. The CDR3 loop reads CASSLEDPWETQYF.